Listed below are T cell receptor beta chains from one sample, sequenced in a study of blood T cell repertoires in COVID-19. The data were produced by immunoSEQ multiplex PCR, yet TCRdb's version contains in-frame clones alone and is incomplete. The data hold tens of thousands of clones, with more than 65% observed a single time. Sample: peripheral blood. Receptors originate from an older woman with acute or convalescent COVID-19. CDR3s include the opening cysteine and the closing phenylalanine or tryptophan. The order of the fields is CDR3 DNA, CDR3 protein, J gene, D gene, clone size, V gene. A D gene is named only where the DNA matches it firmly. Rows give clone size only sometimes, using once, few, many, or a class for an expanded clone.

CDR3nt: TGTGCCAGCAGCTTTAATGACTATGGGAGCACAGATACGCAGTATTTT
CDR3aa: CASSFNDYGSTDTQYF
j_gene: TRBJ2-3
d_gene: .
abundance: few
v_gene: TRBV5-6

CDR3nt: TGCGCCAGCAGTGAAGTAGGGACAGGGGGCGCAGATACGCAGTATTTT
CDR3aa: CASSEVGTGGADTQYF
j_gene: TRBJ2-3
d_gene: TRBD1
abundance: .
v_gene: TRBV10-2

CDR3nt: TGTGCCAGCTCACCGCCTGCCGGGGCCTACGAGCAGTACTTC
CDR3aa: CASSPPAGAYEQYF
j_gene: TRBJ2-7
d_gene: .
abundance: once
v_gene: TRBV18

CDR3nt: TGTGCCAGCTCAATAACCAGGGGACTAGCGGAGTACGAGCAGTACTTC
CDR3aa: CASSITRGLAEYEQYF
j_gene: TRBJ2-7
d_gene: TRBD2
abundance: .
v_gene: TRBV18

CDR3nt: TGTGCCAGCAGCCTTACGTTGGGGGGTCCTCCTGTTGCTCGACTATATGGCTACACCTTC
CDR3aa: CASSLTLGGPPVARLYGYTF
j_gene: TRBJ1-2
d_gene: .
abundance: .
v_gene: TRBV7-3

CDR3nt: TGTGCCAGCAGCTTGGGGGGCAGGGCTGGTAATGAAAAACTGTTTTTT
CDR3aa: CASSLGGRAGNEKLFF
j_gene: TRBJ1-4
d_gene: .
abundance: .
v_gene: TRBV5-5

CDR3nt: TGTGCCAGCTCACCATACCGTTATCGGGACAGGGGGAACACCGGGGAGCTGTTTTTT
CDR3aa: CASSPYRYRDRGNTGELFF
j_gene: TRBJ2-2
d_gene: TRBD1
abundance: .
v_gene: TRBV18

CDR3nt: TGTGCCAGCAGCTACGACAGGGGAGATCATGGCTACACCTTC
CDR3aa: CASSYDRGDHGYTF
j_gene: TRBJ1-2
d_gene: TRBD1
abundance: .
v_gene: TRBV28

CDR3nt: TGTGCCAGCAGTTCTCTGACTAGCGGGGCGCCAAACACCGGGGAGCTGTTTTTT
CDR3aa: CASSSLTSGAPNTGELFF
j_gene: TRBJ2-2
d_gene: TRBD2
abundance: .
v_gene: TRBV6-2/TRBV6-3

CDR3nt: TGTGCCAGCAGCCCGACCCGGACTAGCGGGGGCGAGACCCAGTACTTC
CDR3aa: CASSPTRTSGGETQYF
j_gene: TRBJ2-5
d_gene: TRBD2
abundance: .
v_gene: TRBV3-1/TRBV3-2

CDR3nt: TGCGCCAGCAGCCCCGGACTAGGTTCCTACGAGCAGTACTTC
CDR3aa: CASSPGLGSYEQYF
j_gene: TRBJ2-7
d_gene: TRBD2
abundance: .
v_gene: TRBV4-1

CDR3nt: TGTGCCAGCAGCTTGGATGCGGAGTCTAGCACAGATACGCAGTATTTT
CDR3aa: CASSLDAESSTDTQYF
j_gene: TRBJ2-3
d_gene: .
abundance: .
v_gene: TRBV5-4

CDR3nt: TGTGCCAGCACCCAATTGGGGACTACAACATCTGGAAACACCATATATTTT
CDR3aa: CASTQLGTTTSGNTIYF
j_gene: TRBJ1-3
d_gene: .
abundance: few
v_gene: TRBV7-9

CDR3nt: TGTGCCAGCAGCGGACCGGGTCCAGCTTCACCCCTCCACTTT
CDR3aa: CASSGPGPASPLHF
j_gene: TRBJ1-6
d_gene: .
abundance: .
v_gene: TRBV9

CDR3nt: TGTGCCAGCACCGCCCCACACAGGTGGAGGACTAGCGGGTTCCGGAGTCGGTATTTT
CDR3aa: CASTAPHRWRTSGFRSRYF
j_gene: TRBJ2-3
d_gene: .
abundance: once
v_gene: TRBV21-1

CDR3nt: TGCGCCAGCAGCACCGGACTAGCCCATGAGCAGTTCTTC
CDR3aa: CASSTGLAHEQFF
j_gene: TRBJ2-1
d_gene: TRBD2
abundance: .
v_gene: TRBV5-1

CDR3nt: TGTGCCAGCAGTGAACCGGGGGTAGCCATTGAAGCTTTCTTT
CDR3aa: CASSEPGVAIEAFF
j_gene: TRBJ1-1
d_gene: .
abundance: .
v_gene: TRBV6-1

CDR3nt: TGTGCCAGCAGCCTCGCCGGAGGAACTAACTATGGCTACACCTTC
CDR3aa: CASSLAGGTNYGYTF
j_gene: TRBJ1-2
d_gene: .
abundance: many
v_gene: TRBV3-1/TRBV3-2

CDR3nt: TGTGCCAGCAGCGTAGCTAGCGCCAATGAGCAGTTCTTC
CDR3aa: CASSVASANEQFF
j_gene: TRBJ2-1
d_gene: .
abundance: .
v_gene: TRBV9

CDR3nt: TGTGCCAGCGGAGAACAGGGTGGCTATGGCTACACCTTC
CDR3aa: CASGEQGGYGYTF
j_gene: TRBJ1-2
d_gene: .
abundance: .
v_gene: TRBV2

CDR3nt: TGTGCCAGCAGTGATGGACTAGCGGGGGCAGGCACGCAGTATTTT
CDR3aa: CASSDGLAGAGTQYF
j_gene: TRBJ2-3
d_gene: TRBD2
abundance: few
v_gene: TRBV7-9

CDR3nt: TGTGCCAGCAGCGTAGCGGGGGATACGCAGTATTTT
CDR3aa: CASSVAGDTQYF
j_gene: TRBJ2-3
d_gene: .
abundance: medium-sized
v_gene: TRBV9

CDR3nt: TGTGCCACCAGTGATCCCCGTTTTACTAACTATGGCTACACCTTC
CDR3aa: CATSDPRFTNYGYTF
j_gene: TRBJ1-2
d_gene: .
abundance: .
v_gene: TRBV24-1

CDR3nt: TGTGCCAGCAGTCTCGGGACAGGGGGGCGGGATCAGCCCCAGCATTTT
CDR3aa: CASSLGTGGRDQPQHF
j_gene: TRBJ1-5
d_gene: TRBD1
abundance: .
v_gene: TRBV28

CDR3nt: TGTGCCAGCAGCGTAGGAGTGGGAGGTTTGTGGACAGATACGCAGTATTTT
CDR3aa: CASSVGVGGLWTDTQYF
j_gene: TRBJ2-3
d_gene: .
abundance: .
v_gene: TRBV9

CDR3nt: TGTGCCAGCAGTCTCCGGGTAGCGGGAGACAGCGAGCAGTACTTC
CDR3aa: CASSLRVAGDSEQYF
j_gene: TRBJ2-7
d_gene: TRBD2
abundance: few
v_gene: TRBV13

CDR3nt: TGTGCCACCAGCAAGGGGGGGGGCATGAACACTGAAGCTTTCTTT
CDR3aa: CATSKGGGMNTEAFF
j_gene: TRBJ1-1
d_gene: .
abundance: .
v_gene: TRBV15

CDR3nt: TGTGCCAGCAGCTTAGCTGAGGTGAACACCATATATTTT
CDR3aa: CASSLAEVNTIYF
j_gene: TRBJ1-3
d_gene: .
abundance: few
v_gene: TRBV7-8

CDR3nt: TGTGCCAGCAGCGAACCGGGACAGGGGTACACAGATACGCAGTATTTT
CDR3aa: CASSEPGQGYTDTQYF
j_gene: TRBJ2-3
d_gene: TRBD1
abundance: .
v_gene: TRBV7-9

CDR3nt: TGCGCCAGCAGCTCTAGCGGGGGATACCAAGAGACCCAGTACTTC
CDR3aa: CASSSSGGYQETQYF
j_gene: TRBJ2-5
d_gene: TRBD2
abundance: .
v_gene: TRBV5-1

CDR3nt: TGCGCCAGCTCCCCCGCGGGGGGCGGGGGGTACGAGCAGTACTTC
CDR3aa: CASSPAGGGGYEQYF
j_gene: TRBJ2-7
d_gene: TRBD2
abundance: .
v_gene: TRBV5-1

CDR3nt: TGTGCCAGCAGCTTAAACCCAATGACCGGGACAGGGAATAATTCACCCCTCCACTTT
CDR3aa: CASSLNPMTGTGNNSPLHF
j_gene: TRBJ1-6
d_gene: TRBD1
abundance: .
v_gene: TRBV7-2

CDR3nt: TGTGCCAGCAGTTCAGACAGGGGGCGCATTTTCACTGAAGCTTTCTTT
CDR3aa: CASSSDRGRIFTEAFF
j_gene: TRBJ1-1
d_gene: TRBD1
abundance: once
v_gene: TRBV6-2/TRBV6-3

CDR3nt: TGTGCCAGTAGTACCGGGACAGATTACACTGAAGCTTTCTTT
CDR3aa: CASSTGTDYTEAFF
j_gene: TRBJ1-1
d_gene: TRBD1
abundance: .
v_gene: TRBV19

CDR3nt: TGTGCCAGCAGGGGAAGGGGGTACAACACCGGGGAGCTGTTTTTT
CDR3aa: CASRGRGYNTGELFF
j_gene: TRBJ2-2
d_gene: .
abundance: few
v_gene: TRBV3-1/TRBV3-2

CDR3nt: TGTGCCAGCAGTGAAGTGAGTCTTGTGAACACCGGGGAGCTGTTTTTT
CDR3aa: CASSEVSLVNTGELFF
j_gene: TRBJ2-2
d_gene: .
abundance: .
v_gene: TRBV2

CDR3nt: TGCAGTGCTGTAAATAGAGGTGGCTACACCTTC
CDR3aa: CSAVNRGGYTF
j_gene: TRBJ1-2
d_gene: .
abundance: .
v_gene: TRBV20-1

CDR3nt: TGTGCCAGCAGTTACTCGACAGCAACTGGAAACACCATATATTTT
CDR3aa: CASSYSTATGNTIYF
j_gene: TRBJ1-3
d_gene: .
abundance: .
v_gene: TRBV6-5

CDR3nt: TGTGCCAGCAGCTTGGGCGGGGATACGTACGAGCAGTACTTC
CDR3aa: CASSLGGDTYEQYF
j_gene: TRBJ2-7
d_gene: .
abundance: .
v_gene: TRBV5-6

CDR3nt: TGTGCCATCAGTGACTCGGGGAGGGGGAAATACGAGCAGTACTTC
CDR3aa: CAISDSGRGKYEQYF
j_gene: TRBJ2-7
d_gene: .
abundance: .
v_gene: TRBV10-3

CDR3nt: TGTGCCAGCAGTGAAGGCGCTAACACCGGGGAGCTGTTTTTT
CDR3aa: CASSEGANTGELFF
j_gene: TRBJ2-2
d_gene: .
abundance: .
v_gene: TRBV2

CDR3nt: TGCGCCAGCAGCCAAGATCTAGACGGGAACACTGAAGCTTTCTTT
CDR3aa: CASSQDLDGNTEAFF
j_gene: TRBJ1-1
d_gene: .
abundance: .
v_gene: TRBV4-3

CDR3nt: TGTGCCAGCAGCCCCGATGGTTATGAGGAAGCTTTCTTT
CDR3aa: CASSPDGYEEAFF
j_gene: TRBJ1-1
d_gene: .
abundance: .
v_gene: TRBV11-3

CDR3nt: TGTGCCAGCAGCGCCACTGGACAGGGGAATGAAAAACTGTTTTTT
CDR3aa: CASSATGQGNEKLFF
j_gene: TRBJ1-4
d_gene: TRBD1
abundance: .
v_gene: TRBV5-4

CDR3nt: TGCGCCAGCAGCCCCCCCCGGGACAGGACGGGGGAGCAGTACTTC
CDR3aa: CASSPPRDRTGEQYF
j_gene: TRBJ2-7
d_gene: TRBD1
abundance: .
v_gene: TRBV4-1

CDR3nt: TGTGCCACCAGCAGAGATCTTGGGACAGGCGTAACTGAAAAACTGTTTTTT
CDR3aa: CATSRDLGTGVTEKLFF
j_gene: TRBJ1-4
d_gene: TRBD1
abundance: few
v_gene: TRBV15

CDR3nt: TGCAGCTTATCCTACCAAGAGACCCAGTACTTC
CDR3aa: CSLSYQETQYF
j_gene: TRBJ2-5
d_gene: .
abundance: .
v_gene: TRBV20-1

CDR3nt: TGCAGTGCCAGTAGGCGACAGTCAGATACGCAGTATTTT
CDR3aa: CSASRRQSDTQYF
j_gene: TRBJ2-3
d_gene: .
abundance: few
v_gene: TRBV20-1

CDR3nt: TGCGCCAGCAGCTTGGTGGGGGGAGATACGCAGTATTTT
CDR3aa: CASSLVGGDTQYF
j_gene: TRBJ2-3
d_gene: .
abundance: .
v_gene: TRBV5-1

CDR3nt: TGTGCCAGCACCGGGACAGGGAGGAACAATGAGCAGTTCTTC
CDR3aa: CASTGTGRNNEQFF
j_gene: TRBJ2-1
d_gene: TRBD1
abundance: .
v_gene: TRBV2